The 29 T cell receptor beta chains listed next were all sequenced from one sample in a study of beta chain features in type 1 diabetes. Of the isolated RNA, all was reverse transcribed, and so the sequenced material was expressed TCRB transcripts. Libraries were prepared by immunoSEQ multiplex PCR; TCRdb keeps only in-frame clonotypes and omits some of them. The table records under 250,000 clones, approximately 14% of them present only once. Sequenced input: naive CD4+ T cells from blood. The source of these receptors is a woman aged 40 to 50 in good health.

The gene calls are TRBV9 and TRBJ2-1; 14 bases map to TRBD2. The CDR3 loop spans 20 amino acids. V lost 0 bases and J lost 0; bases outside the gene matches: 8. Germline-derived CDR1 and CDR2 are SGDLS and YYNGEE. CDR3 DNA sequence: TGTGCCAGCAGCGTAGGTCGACTAGCGGGGGGGTTGAGCTCCTACAATGAGCAGTTCTTC. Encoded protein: CASSVGRLAGGLSSYNEQFF.

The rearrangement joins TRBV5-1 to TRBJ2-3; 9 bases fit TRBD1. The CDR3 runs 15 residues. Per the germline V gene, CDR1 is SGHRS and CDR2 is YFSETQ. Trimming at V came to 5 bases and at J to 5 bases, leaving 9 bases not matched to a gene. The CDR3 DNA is TGCGCCAGCAGGCCCGGGACAGGGACCGTAGATACGCAGTATTTT. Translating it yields CASRPGTGTVDTQYF.

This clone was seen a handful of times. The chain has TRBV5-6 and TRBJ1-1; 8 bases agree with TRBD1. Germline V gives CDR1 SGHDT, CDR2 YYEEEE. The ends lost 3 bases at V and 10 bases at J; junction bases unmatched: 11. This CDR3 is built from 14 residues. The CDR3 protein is CASSSERQGLLAFF. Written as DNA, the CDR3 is TGTGCCAGCAGCTCGGAAAGACAGGGGCTACTAGCTTTCTTT.

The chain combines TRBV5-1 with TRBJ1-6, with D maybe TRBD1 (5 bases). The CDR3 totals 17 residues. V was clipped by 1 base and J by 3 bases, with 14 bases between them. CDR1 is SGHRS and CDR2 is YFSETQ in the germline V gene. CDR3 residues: CASSLSSPGGYNSPLHF. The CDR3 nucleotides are TGCGCCAGCAGCTTGTCGTCCCCGGGGGGCTATAATTCACCCCTCCACTTT.

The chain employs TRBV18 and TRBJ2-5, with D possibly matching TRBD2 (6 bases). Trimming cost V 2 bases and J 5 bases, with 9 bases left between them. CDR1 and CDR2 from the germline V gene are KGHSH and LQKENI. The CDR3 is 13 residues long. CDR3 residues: CASSPGGRETQYF. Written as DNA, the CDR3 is TGTGCCAGCTCACCAGGAGGGCGGGAGACCCAGTACTTC.

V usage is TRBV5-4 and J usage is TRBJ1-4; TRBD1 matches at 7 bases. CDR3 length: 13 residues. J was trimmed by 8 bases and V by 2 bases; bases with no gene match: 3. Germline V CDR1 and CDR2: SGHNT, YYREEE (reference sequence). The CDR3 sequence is CASSFTGDEKLFF. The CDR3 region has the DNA TGTGCCAGCAGCTTCACAGGGGACGAAAAACTGTTTTTT.

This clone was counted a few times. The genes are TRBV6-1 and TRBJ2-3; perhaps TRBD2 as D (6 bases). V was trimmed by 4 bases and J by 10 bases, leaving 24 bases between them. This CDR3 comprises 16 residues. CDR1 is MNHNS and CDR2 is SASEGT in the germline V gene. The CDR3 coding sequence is TGTGCCAGCAGTGCCTCTGGGACTTACCCGGGGTGGGCGCAGTATTTT. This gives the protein CASSASGTYPGWAQYF.

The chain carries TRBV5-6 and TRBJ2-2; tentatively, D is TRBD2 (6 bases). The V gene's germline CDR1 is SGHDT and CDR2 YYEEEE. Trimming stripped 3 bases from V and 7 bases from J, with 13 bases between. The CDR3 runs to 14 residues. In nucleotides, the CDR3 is TGTGCCAGCAGCTGGCGGGCGGGGAGCGGGGAGCTGTTTTTT. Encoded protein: CASSWRAGSGELFF.

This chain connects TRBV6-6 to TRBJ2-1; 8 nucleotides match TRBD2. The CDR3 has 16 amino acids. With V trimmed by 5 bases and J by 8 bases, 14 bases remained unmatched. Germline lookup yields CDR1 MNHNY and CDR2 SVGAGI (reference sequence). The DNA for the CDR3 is TGTGCCAGCAGTGCACAGGGCGGGGGGTGGAGCGATGAGCAGTTCTTC. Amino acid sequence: CASSAQGGGWSDEQFF.

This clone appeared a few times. DNA of the CDR3: TGTGCCAGCAGCTTACCCAACTCCTACGAGCAGTACTTC. The encoded protein is CASSLPNSYEQYF. This sequence joins TRBV13 and TRBJ2-7; D not certain. From germline, CDR1 is PRHDT and CDR2 FYEKMQ (reference sequence). Trimming left V 2 bases short and J 0 bases short, with 5 bases between. This CDR3 contains 13 residues.

The CDR3 nucleotides read TGCGCCAGCGGGCGGGGGGGTTCCACAGATACGCAGTATTTT. Translating gives CASGRGGSTDTQYF. The chain recombines TRBV10-2 with TRBJ2-3, with TRBD2 identical over 9 bases. This CDR3 is 14 amino acids long. J lost 2 bases, V lost 8 bases, and 5 bases had no gene match. Germline V CDR1 and CDR2: WSHSY, SAAADI.

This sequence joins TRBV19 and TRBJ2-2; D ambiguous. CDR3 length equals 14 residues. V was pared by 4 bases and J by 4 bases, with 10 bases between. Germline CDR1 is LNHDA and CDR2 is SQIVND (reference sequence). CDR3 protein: CASSSQATTGELFF. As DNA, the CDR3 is TGTGCCAGTAGTAGTCAGGCTACCACCGGGGAGCTGTTTTTT.

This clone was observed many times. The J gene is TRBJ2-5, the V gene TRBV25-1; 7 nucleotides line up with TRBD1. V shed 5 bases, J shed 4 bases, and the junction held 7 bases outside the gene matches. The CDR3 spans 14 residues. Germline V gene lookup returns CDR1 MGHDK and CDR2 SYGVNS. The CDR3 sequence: CASSPGTVRETQYF. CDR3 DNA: TGTGCCAGCAGTCCCGGGACAGTGCGAGAGACCCAGTACTTC.

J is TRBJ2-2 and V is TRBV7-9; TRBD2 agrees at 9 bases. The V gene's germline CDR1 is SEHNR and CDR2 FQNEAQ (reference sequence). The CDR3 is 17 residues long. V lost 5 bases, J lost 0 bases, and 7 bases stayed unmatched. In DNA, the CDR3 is TGTGCCAGCAGCCCGGTTGCGGGGGGGTCGAACACCGGGGAGCTGTTTTTT. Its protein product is CASSPVAGGSNTGELFF.

CDR3 sequence reads: CASSIGGVQPQHF. The CDR3 region has the DNA TGTGCCAGTAGTATTGGGGGGGTACAGCCCCAGCATTTT. V and J are TRBV19 and TRBJ1-5; TRBD1 might be the D (5 bases). From germline, CDR1 is LNHDA and CDR2 SQIVND (reference sequence). The CDR3 sequence is 13 residues long. With 3 bases removed from V and 7 bases from J, the gap between germline ends came to 10 bases.

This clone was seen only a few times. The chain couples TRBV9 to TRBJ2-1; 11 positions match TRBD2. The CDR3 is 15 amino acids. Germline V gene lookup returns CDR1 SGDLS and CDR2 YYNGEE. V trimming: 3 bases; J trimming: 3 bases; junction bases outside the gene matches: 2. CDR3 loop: CASSGGLAVYNEQFF. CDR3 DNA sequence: TGTGCCAGCAGCGGGGGACTAGCGGTCTACAATGAGCAGTTCTTC. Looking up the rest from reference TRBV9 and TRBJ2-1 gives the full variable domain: DSGVTQTPKHLITATGQRVTLRCSPRSGDLSVYWYQQSLDQGLQFLIQYYNGEERAKGNILERFSAQQFPDLHSELNLSSLELGDSALYFCASSGGLAVYNEQFFGPGTRLTVL.

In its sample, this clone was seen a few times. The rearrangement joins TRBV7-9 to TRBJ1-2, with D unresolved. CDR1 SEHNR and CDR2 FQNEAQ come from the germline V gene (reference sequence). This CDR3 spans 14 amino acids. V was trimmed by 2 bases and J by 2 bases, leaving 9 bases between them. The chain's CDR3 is CASSLRTTNYGYTF. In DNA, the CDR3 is TGTGCCAGCAGCTTACGTACTACAAACTATGGCTACACCTTC.

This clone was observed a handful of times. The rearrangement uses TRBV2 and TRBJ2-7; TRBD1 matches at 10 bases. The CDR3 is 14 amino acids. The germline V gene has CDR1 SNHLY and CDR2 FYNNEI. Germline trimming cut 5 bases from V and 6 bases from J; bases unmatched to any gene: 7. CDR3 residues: CASSLTGGNGEQYF. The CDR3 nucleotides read TGTGCCAGCAGTTTGACAGGGGGCAATGGCGAGCAGTACTTC. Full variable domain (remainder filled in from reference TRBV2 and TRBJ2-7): EPEVTQTPSHQVTQMGQEVILRCVPISNHLYFYWYRQILGQKVEFLVSFYNNEISEKSEIFDDQFSVERPDGSNFTLKIRSTKLEDSAMYFCASSLTGGNGEQYFGPGTRLTVT.

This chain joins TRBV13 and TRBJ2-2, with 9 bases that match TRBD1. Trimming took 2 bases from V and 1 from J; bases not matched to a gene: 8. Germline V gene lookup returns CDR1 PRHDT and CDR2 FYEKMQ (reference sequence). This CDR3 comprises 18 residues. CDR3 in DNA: TGTGCCAGCAGCTTATTGCGTGGGACAGGGAAGAACACCGGGGAGCTGTTTTTT. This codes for CASSLLRGTGKNTGELFF.

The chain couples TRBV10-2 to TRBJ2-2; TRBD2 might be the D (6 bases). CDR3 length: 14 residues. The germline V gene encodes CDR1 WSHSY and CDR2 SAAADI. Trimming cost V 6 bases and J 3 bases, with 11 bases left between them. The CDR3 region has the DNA TGCGCCAGCAGGGTTACGGGAGACACCGGGGAGCTGTTTTTT. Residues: CASRVTGDTGELFF.

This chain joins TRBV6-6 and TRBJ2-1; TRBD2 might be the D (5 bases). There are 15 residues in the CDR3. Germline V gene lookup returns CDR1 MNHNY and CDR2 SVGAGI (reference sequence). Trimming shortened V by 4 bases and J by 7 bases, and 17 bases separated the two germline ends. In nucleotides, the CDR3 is TGTGCCAGCAGTTCACTAGTCCGGTTGGGGAATGAGCAGTTCTTC. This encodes CASSSLVRLGNEQFF.

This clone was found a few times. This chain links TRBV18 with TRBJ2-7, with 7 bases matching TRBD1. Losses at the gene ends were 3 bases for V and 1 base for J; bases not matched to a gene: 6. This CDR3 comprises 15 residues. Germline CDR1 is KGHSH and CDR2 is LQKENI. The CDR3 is CASSPQDRLSYEQYF. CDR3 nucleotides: TGTGCCAGCTCACCCCAGGACAGGTTATCCTACGAGCAGTACTTC.

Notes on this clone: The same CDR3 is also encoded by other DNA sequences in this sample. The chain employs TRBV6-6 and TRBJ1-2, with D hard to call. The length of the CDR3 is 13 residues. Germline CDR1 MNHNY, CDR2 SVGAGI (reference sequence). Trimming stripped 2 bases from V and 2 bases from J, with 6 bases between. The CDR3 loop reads CASSYGQNYGYTF. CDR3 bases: TGTGCCAGCAGTTACGGGCAGAACTATGGCTACACCTTC.

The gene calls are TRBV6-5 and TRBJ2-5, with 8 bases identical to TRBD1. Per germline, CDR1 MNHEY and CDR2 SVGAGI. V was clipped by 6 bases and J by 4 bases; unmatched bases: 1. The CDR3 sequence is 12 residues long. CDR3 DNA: TGTGCCAGCAGCAGGGGGCCAGAGACCCAGTACTTC. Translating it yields CASSRGPETQYF.

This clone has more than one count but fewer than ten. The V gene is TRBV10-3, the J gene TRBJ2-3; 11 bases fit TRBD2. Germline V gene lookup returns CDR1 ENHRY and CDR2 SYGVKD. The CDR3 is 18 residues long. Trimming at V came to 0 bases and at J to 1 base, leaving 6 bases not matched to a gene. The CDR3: CAISESVGTSGGTDTQYF. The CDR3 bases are TGTGCCATCAGTGAGTCCGTCGGGACTAGCGGTGGCACAGATACGCAGTATTTT.

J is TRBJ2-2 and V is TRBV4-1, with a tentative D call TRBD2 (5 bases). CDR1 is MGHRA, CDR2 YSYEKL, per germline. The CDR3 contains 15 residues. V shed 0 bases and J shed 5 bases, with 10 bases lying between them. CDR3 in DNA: TGCGCCAGCAGCCAAGATTTAGGGAGAACCGGGGAGCTGTTTTTT. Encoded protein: CASSQDLGRTGELFF.

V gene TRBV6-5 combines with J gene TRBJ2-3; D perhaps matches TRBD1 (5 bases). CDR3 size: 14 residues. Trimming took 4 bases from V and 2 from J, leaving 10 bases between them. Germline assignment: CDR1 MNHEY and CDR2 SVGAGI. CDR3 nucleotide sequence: TGTGCCAGCAGTTCCCGACAGCTCACAGATACGCAGTATTTT. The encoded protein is CASSSRQLTDTQYF.

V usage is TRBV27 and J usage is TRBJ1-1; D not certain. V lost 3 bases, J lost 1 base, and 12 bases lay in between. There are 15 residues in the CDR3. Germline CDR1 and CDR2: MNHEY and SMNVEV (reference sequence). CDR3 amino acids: CASSFDEGGNTEAFF. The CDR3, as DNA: TGTGCCAGCAGTTTTGATGAGGGCGGGAACACTGAAGCTTTCTTT.

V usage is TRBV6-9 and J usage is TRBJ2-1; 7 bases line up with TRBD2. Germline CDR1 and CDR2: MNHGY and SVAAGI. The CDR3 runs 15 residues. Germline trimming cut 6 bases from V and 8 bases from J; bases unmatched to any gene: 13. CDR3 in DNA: TGTGCCAGCAGGACAAAGGCGGGGGTCCTATATGAGCAGTTCTTC. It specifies CASRTKAGVLYEQFF.